A selection of T cell receptor beta chains follows, all from one sample in a study of vaccination and CD4 T cells after COVID-19. From the PCR reads, TCRdb called clonotypes with MiXCR, one entry per CDR3 protein. Of about 21,000 distinct CDR3 sequences listed, almost 50% are singletons. Their antigens remain unidentified. The sequenced sample was CD4+ T cells from blood, cultured in vitro. The receptors shown here come from a human donor who had recovered from COVID-19. Each CDR3 is given without its conserved first and last residue. The D gene is left open where the match is weak.

d_gene	v_gene	j_gene	CDR3aa
TRBD1	TRBV27	TRBJ1-2	ASSSWADRHGYT
.	TRBV5-1	TRBJ1-2	ASSYTRPGENMRYT
.	TRBV6-2/TRBV6-3	TRBJ1-2	ASSFWTEGYT
.	TRBV2	TRBJ1-5	ASSDEGYSNQPQH
TRBD1	TRBV6-1	TRBJ2-7	ASSRGQYYEQY
.	TRBV21-1	TRBJ2-2	ASSQTGGNTGELF
.	TRBV19	TRBJ2-2	ASSNTAWDVSTGELF
.	TRBV19	TRBJ2-1	ASSLRGREGKF
.	TRBV11-2	TRBJ1-1	ASSSTRTAEAF
.	TRBV6-1	TRBJ1-1	ASSLTEPNTEAF
.	TRBV6-5	TRBJ2-7	ASSYSIHGTYEQY
.	TRBV12-5	TRBJ1-2	ASGLVNPGQSYGYT
.	TRBV6-1	TRBJ1-5	ASSEEAGLSNQPQH
.	TRBV24-1	TRBJ2-7	ATSDSYEQY
.	TRBV6-1	TRBJ2-6	ASSEGLLNSGANVLT
.	TRBV5-5	TRBJ1-1	ASSLAVQDWRNTEAF
TRBD2	TRBV7-2	TRBJ2-5	ASSLGLAGMY
TRBD1	TRBV6-1	TRBJ2-5	ASSETGGLETQY
TRBD1	TRBV2	TRBJ2-1	ASSGGQGQGAQF
.	TRBV12-3/TRBV12-4	TRBJ1-5	ASCPEMAGVNQPQH
.	TRBV2	TRBJ2-2	ASSVVSNIGELF
.	TRBV7-9	TRBJ1-2	ASSSRPGEIYGYT
TRBD1	TRBV9	TRBJ1-2	ASSAEQGADYGYT
TRBD2	TRBV29-1	TRBJ2-3	SADAGGTDTQY
.	TRBV24-1	TRBJ2-1	ATSDPQTLVNEQF
TRBD2	TRBV20-1	TRBJ2-5	SASGLAGGVAETQY
TRBD1	TRBV6-2/TRBV6-3	TRBJ1-2	ASSLQDRGRLPYGYT
TRBD2	TRBV7-6	TRBJ2-7	ASSSGLADGLYEQY
.	TRBV20-1	TRBJ1-4	SARPRGGGEKLF
TRBD2	TRBV6-5	TRBJ2-3	ASSYGLARTDTQY
TRBD1	TRBV20-1	TRBJ2-5	SAPGGQGAPQETQY